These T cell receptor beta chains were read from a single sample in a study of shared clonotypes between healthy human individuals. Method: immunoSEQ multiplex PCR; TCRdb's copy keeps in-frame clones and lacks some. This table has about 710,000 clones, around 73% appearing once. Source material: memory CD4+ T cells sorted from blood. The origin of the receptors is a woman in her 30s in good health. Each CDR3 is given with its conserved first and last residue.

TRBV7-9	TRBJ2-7	CASSNSPNEQYF
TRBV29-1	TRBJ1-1	CSVGRSYTEAFF
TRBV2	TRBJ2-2	CASCPGAPSNTGELFF
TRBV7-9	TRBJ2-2	CASSLVVAGELFF
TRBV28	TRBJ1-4	CASSPSRLNGANEKLFF
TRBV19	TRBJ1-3	CASSMTGRNTIYF
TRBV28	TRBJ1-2	CASRVLGDYGYTF
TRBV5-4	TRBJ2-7	CASSLLGVNSYEQYF
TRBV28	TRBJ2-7	CASSFGGRAHEQYF
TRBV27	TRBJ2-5	CASSPGGGRAATQYF
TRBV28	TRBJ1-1	CASSTSNTEAFF
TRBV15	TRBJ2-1	CATSRELAAGNEQFF
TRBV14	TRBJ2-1	CASSQEDRVKQFF
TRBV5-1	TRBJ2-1	CASSPLGSYNEQFF
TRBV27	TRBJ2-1	CASSPLIQTSGRNNEQFF
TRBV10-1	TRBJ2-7	CASSEQQGVSEQYF
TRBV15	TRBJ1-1	CATSRDEGRKAFF
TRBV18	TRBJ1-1	CASSPDRANTEAFF
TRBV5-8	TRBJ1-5	CASYSLRRGGARTIQPQHF
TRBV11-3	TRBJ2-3	CASGSGNTDTQYF
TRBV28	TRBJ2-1	CASSLPPPSDPFF
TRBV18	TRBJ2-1	CASSLRTGSYNEQFF
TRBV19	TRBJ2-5	CASRDFQETQYF
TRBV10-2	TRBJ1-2	CASSDNNYGYTF
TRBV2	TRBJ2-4	CAGSGGLTKNIQYF
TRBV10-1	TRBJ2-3	CASSGDRSSTDTQYF
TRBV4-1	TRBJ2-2	CASSRLGQGTGELFF
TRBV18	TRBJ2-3	CASSASRAGGSDTQYF
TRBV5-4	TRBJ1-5	CASSLWGSRQPQHF
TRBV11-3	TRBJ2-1	CASSPSPGGEYEQFF
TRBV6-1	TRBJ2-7	CASIAGLPTYEQYF
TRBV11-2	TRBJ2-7	CASTSQAGGSYEQYF
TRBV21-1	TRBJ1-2	CASSKGGTGSVYGYTF
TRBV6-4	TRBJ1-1	CASSVEVNTEAFF
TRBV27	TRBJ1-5	CASSLNRDGNQPQHF
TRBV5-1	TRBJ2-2	CASSLMGRGDTGELFF
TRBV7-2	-	CASSFYQETYEQYF
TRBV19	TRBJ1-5	CASRLQGAGNQPQHF
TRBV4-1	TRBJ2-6	CASSQGAVPASGANVLTF
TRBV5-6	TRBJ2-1	CASSLLGGGGDNEQFF
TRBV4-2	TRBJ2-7	CASSPSDGGAEQYF
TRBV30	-	CAWSPLAGVYEQYF